This T cell receptor beta chain was sequenced for a study of long-term antiretroviral therapy in people with HIV. Runs used v3.0 of the immunoSEQ assay and were done at survey level. Data came from immunoSEQ multiplex PCR; TCRdb stores just in-frame clones and leaves some out. Among some 2,000 clones listed, about 86% were seen once. Germline loops: CDR1 SGHRS, CDR2 YFSETQ. The CDR3 consists of 18 residues. Losses at the gene ends were 4 bases for V and 2 bases for J; bases not matched to a gene: 9. This TCR was sampled from a woman aged 50 to 60 with HIV. The chain carries TRBV5-1 and TRBJ2-6, with 10 positions matching TRBD1. The input for sequencing was unsorted PBMCs, taken 0.7 years after starting antiretroviral therapy. The CDR3 bases are TGCGCCAGCAGCCCACCCGGGACAGGGGCAGCTGGGGCCAACGTCCTGACTTTC. It is translated as CASSPPGTGAAGANVLTF.